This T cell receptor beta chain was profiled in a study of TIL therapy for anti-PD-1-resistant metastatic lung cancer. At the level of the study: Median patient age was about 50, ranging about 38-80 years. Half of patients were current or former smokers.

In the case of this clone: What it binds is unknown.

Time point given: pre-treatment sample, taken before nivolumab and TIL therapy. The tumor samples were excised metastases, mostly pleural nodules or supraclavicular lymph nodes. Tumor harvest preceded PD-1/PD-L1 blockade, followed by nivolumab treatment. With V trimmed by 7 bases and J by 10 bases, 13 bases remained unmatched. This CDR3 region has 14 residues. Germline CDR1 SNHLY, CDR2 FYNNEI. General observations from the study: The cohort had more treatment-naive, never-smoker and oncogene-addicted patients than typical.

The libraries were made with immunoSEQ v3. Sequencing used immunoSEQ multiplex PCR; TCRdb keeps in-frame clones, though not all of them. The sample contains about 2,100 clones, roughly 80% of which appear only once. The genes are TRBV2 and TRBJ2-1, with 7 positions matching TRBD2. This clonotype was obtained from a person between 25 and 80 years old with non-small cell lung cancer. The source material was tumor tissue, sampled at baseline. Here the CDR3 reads CASITSALNGEQFF. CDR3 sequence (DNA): TGTGCCAGCATAACTAGCGCCCTAAATGGGGAGCAGTTCTTC.